The source of this T cell receptor beta chain is a study of Ad26.COV2.S vaccination and SARS-CoV-2 variants. As concerns this clone: The antigen is not known.

Study-wide findings and caveats: Placebo recipients trailed vaccine recipients in spike-specific TCR breadth. In TCR breadth and depth analyses, total T cell responses may have been underestimated. Recipients of vaccine and of placebo showed similar breadth of their non-spike TCR repertoires.

Clones were sequenced by immunoSEQ multiplex PCR, and TCRdb holds only the in-frame ones, with some missing. The table shows about 350,000 clones, with roughly nine tenths occurring only once. There are 13 residues in the CDR3. Germline lookup yields CDR1 MNHEY and CDR2 SVGAGI. V was trimmed by 4 bases and J by 10 bases, leaving 16 bases between them. The chain uses TRBV6-5 and TRBJ1-2, with D perhaps matching TRBD1 (6 bases). The sequence derives from a human donor who had recovered from COVID-19. Sequencing used peripheral blood, obtained after recovery from COVID-19. CDR3 DNA: TGTGCCAGCAGTTCCAGGGGTTATGGAGACTACACCTTC. Residues: CASSSRGYGDYTF.